This entry features one T cell receptor beta chain sequence. Its antigen target is currently unknown. One base away there is no much larger clone; base qualities are not given. The sample is drawn from a study of PD-L1 blockade in urothelial cancer (dated by TCRdb to 2017 to 2019). Notes on the research overall: Every patient began therapy at some point between 2013 and 2015 and was given atezolizumab 1,200 mg intravenously every 3 weeks. About nine tenths of the roughly 29 patients were males with bladder-origin urothelial cancer, and about 65% of the roughly 30 reported a prior smoking history. An ECOG performance status of 0 or 1 was recorded for the patients, and 0 to 3 prior chemotherapy regimens had been received by the patients. Blood samples were analyzed 3 weeks after the start of treatment (second dose) and 6 weeks after the start of treatment. Blood samples gave a median of approximately 150,000 T cells and approximately 81,000 unique TCRs, with a median clonality of 0.080. Somatic, immune and clinical correlates of response to PD-L1 blockade with atezolizumab in urothelial cancer were the focus of an exploratory multi-omic analysis. Pretreatment tumor samples, along with matched peripheral blood serially collected before and after atezolizumab treatment, were subjected to TCR sequencing. Durable clinical benefit was defined as a progression-free survival longer than 6 months, and TCR features were additionally tested against progression-free survival and overall survival. Whole exome sequencing and RNA sequencing of pretreatment tumors were performed alongside TCR sequencing in the same patients. Durable clinical benefit was achieved by nine patients and was not achieved by 20 patients. Twenty-nine patients had pretreatment blood TCR-seq, some 25 had at least one posttreatment blood collection, and some 25 had tumor TCR-seq.

Synthetic TCR analog templates were spiked into each PCR so that absolute template abundance could be estimated from read counts. TCRbeta CDR3 regions were amplified from genomic DNA with bias-controlled V and J gene primers using the immunoSEQ assay. Rearranged TCRbeta segments were sequenced at approximately 20X coverage. In the source study's methods: Sequencing errors were corrected by clustering and CDR3s were annotated against IMGT to assign V, D and J genes. Downstream analyses used only productive TCRbeta rearrangements, leaving out any out-of-frame or stop-codon sequences. Clonality was computed as one minus Shannon entropy normalized by the log of the number of unique productive sequences. Fisher's exact test with Benjamini-Hochberg correction, at a threshold of adjusted p below 0.01, was used to find clones that differed between time points or between blood and tumor. Held by TCRdb, this immuneACCESS table contains in-frame sequences only and omits some clones. Under half of the omission traces to an unresolved V gene where checked; the cause of the rest is unknown. The DNA gave D and trimming, while V, J and clone size come from that table. The sample has roughly 67,000 clones on record, around 88% of them singletons. 15% of the sample is in the top ten clones.

In light of the paper, this sample's time point label describes: pretreatment peripheral blood. A total of some 30 patients with locally advanced or metastatic urothelial carcinoma, treated at Memorial Sloan Kettering on a trial protocol, made up the cohort. Peripheral blood mononuclear cells were collected pretreatment and during treatment, with between 1 and 8 total time points obtained per patient. The Qiagen DNeasy Blood extraction kit was used to purify genomic DNA from total PBMCs and tumor samples. Collected pretreatment and during treatment, PBMCs were isolated and stored as previously described. Overall study outcomes, separate from this receptor: At 3 weeks after the start of treatment, tumor-associated TCR clones in peripheral blood had expanded more in patients with durable benefit (n of about 22, p = 0.022). A pretreatment peripheral blood TCR clonality below the median was linked to improved progression-free and overall survival. Because of the small sample size (n of about 30) and the many exploratory analyses performed, the results are intended to be regarded as hypothesis-generating.

This clonotype originated in a man in his sixties with urothelial cancer. This specimen consisted of PBMCs, obtained around atezolizumab (anti-PD-L1) treatment.

The CDR3: CASSAVTGGEAEAFF. The nucleotides are TGTGCCAGCAGCGCCGTGACAGGGGGCGAGGCTGAAGCTTTCTTT. The chain couples TRBV9 to TRBJ1-1; 10 central nucleotides agree with TRBD1. V loses 3 bases at its end and J loses 6 bases; junction bases beyond the gene matches: 8. Spanning cysteine to phenylalanine, the CDR3 consists of 15 amino acids. Just the 45-base CDR3 DNA is kept, in frame starting at base 1. The germline V gene yields SGDLS for CDR1 and YYNGEE for CDR2.